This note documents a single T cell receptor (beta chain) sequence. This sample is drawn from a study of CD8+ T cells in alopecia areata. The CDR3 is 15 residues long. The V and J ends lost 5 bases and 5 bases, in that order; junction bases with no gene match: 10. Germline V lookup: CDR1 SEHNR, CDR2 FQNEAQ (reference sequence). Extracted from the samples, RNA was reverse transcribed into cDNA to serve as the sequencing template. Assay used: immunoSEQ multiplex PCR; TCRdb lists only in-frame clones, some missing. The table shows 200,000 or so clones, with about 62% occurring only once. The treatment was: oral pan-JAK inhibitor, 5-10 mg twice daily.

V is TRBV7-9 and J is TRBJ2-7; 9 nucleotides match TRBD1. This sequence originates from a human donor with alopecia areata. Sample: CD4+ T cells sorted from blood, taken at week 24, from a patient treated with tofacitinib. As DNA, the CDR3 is TGTGCCAGCAGCAAACAGGACAGGGGAAATAACGAGCAGTACTTC. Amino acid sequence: CASSKQDRGNNEQYF. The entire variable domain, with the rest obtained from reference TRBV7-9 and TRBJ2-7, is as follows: DTGVSQNPRHKITKRGQNVTFRCDPISEHNRLYWYRQTLGQGPEFLTYFQNEAQLEKSRLLSDRFSAERPKGSFSTLEIQRTEQGDSAMYLCASSKQDRGNNEQYFGPGTRLTVT.